This T cell receptor beta chain was identified during a study of T cell changes during pregnancy in multiple sclerosis. The assay was immunoSEQ multiplex PCR, and TCRdb's table has in-frame clones only and misses some. This sample yields about 70,000 clones, of which more than 85% are seen a single time; about 2% belongs to the top ten. CDR3 length: 14 amino acids. V lost 1 base, J lost 3 bases, and 3 bases stayed unmatched. Germline lookup yields CDR1 SGDLS and CDR2 YYNGEE. This receptor was identified in a female donor with multiple sclerosis, enrolled in a pregnancy study. The chain is built from TRBV9 and TRBJ1-1, with TRBD1 matching 7 bases. Sequenced here: peripheral blood, sampled in the first trimester of pregnancy. CDR3 bases: TGTGCCAGCAGCGTACATGACAGGGACACTGAAGCTTTCTTT. Its translation is CASSVHDRDTEAFF. The full variable domain, in which reference TRBV9 and TRBJ1-1 provide the parts outside the CDR3, is DSGVTQTPKHLITATGQRVTLRCSPRSGDLSVYWYQQSLDQGLQFLIQYYNGEERAKGNILERFSAQQFPDLHSELNLSSLELGDSALYFCASSVHDRDTEAFFGQGTRLTVV.